This T cell receptor beta chain was captured by sequencing in a study of shared T cell receptors in the human thymus. The CDR3 extends over 12 amino acids. The germline gives CDR1 SQVTM, CDR2 ANQGSEA. Trimming pared 3 bases from V and 5 bases from J, leaving 8 bases between. Data came from immunoSEQ multiplex PCR; TCRdb stores just in-frame clones and leaves some out. The sample holds hundreds of thousands of clones, roughly 94% seen once. This chain joins TRBV29-1 and TRBJ2-1; the D is unclear. The sample taken for sequencing was thymocytes. The TCR comes from a human donor. CDR3 DNA sequence: TGCAGCGTTGAGTGGCTCGACAATGAGCAGTTCTTC. Protein sequence: CSVEWLDNEQFF.